This T cell receptor (beta chain) emerged from a study of metastatic and nonmetastatic thyroid tumors. Comment on this clone: The germline gene is not matched at one end of the junction; a read error may be the cause.

This CDR3 is 14 amino acids long. Germline V gene lookup returns CDR1 MDHEN and CDR2 SYDVKM. Until they underwent thyroid surgery, no patient had received any treatment. TCRdb reanalyzed the PCR reads with MiXCR. The sample shows some 38,000 clones, roughly 14% of them seen only once. The chain couples TRBV28 to TRBJ1-4; TRBD1 matches 8 bases. Material for sequencing was blood. This TCR came from a female donor with papillary thyroid cancer or a benign thyroid nodule (not recorded which). Some clones in this sample may be carry-over from other donors' samples. CDR3 DNA: TGTGCCAGCAGTCAGGACAGGGTCGATGAAATACTGTTATTT. Its protein is CASSQDRVDEILLF.